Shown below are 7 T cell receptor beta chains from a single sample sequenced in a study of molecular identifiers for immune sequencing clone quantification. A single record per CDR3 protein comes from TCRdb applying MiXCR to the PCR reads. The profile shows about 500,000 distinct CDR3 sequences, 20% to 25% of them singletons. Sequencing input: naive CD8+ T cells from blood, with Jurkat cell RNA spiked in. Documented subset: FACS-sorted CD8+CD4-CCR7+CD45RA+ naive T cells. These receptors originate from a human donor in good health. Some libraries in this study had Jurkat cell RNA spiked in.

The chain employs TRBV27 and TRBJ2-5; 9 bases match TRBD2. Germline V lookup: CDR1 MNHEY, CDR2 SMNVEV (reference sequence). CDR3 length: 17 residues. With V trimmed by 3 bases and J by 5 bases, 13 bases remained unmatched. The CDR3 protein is CASSFVAGGPSGETQYF. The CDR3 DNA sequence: TGTGCCAGCAGTTTTGTGGCGGGAGGGCCAAGCGGGGAGACCCAGTACTTC.

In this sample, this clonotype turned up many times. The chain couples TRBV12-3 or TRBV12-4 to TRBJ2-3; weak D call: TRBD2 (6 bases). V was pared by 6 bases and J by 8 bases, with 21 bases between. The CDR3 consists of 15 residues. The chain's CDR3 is CASRPGTTGAGTQYF. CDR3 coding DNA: TGTGCCAGCAGACCCGGGACCACTGGAGCGGGTACGCAGTATTTT.

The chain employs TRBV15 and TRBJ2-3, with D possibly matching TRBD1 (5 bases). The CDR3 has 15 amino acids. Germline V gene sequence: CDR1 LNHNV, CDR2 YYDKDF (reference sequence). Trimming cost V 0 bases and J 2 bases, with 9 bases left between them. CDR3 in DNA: TGTGCCACCAGCAGAGATAGGGGTGACACAGATACGCAGTATTTT. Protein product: CATSRDRGDTDTQYF.

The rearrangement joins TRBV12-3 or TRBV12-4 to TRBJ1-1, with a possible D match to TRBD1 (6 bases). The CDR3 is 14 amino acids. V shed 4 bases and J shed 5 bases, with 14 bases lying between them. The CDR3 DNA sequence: TGTGCCAGCAGTTCCTCCGGGGGGCGGACTGAAGCTTTCTTT. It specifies CASSSSGGRTEAFF.

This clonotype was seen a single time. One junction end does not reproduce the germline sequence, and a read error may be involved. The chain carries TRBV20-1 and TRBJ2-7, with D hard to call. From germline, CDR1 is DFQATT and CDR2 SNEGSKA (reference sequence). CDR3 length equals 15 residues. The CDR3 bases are TGCAGTGCTAGAGATTTTTCGGCCAGCTCCTACGAGCGGTACTTC. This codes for CSARDFSASSYERYF.

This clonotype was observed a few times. The CDR3 is CASSPYKTSWNTGELFF. CDR3 DNA sequence: TGTGCCAGTAGCCCGTACAAGACCAGCTGGAACACCGGGGAGCTGTTTTTT. This chain connects TRBV19 to TRBJ2-2; no clear D. The CDR3 spans 17 residues. The germline V and J ends were trimmed by 6 bases and 1 base, with 18 bases remaining between them. Germline-derived CDR1 and CDR2 are LNHDA and SQIVND (reference sequence).

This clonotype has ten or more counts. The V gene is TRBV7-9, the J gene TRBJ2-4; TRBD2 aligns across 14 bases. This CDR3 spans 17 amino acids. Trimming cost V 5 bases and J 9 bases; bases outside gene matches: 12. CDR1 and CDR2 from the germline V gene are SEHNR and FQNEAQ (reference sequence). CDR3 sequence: CASSLGLAGGLGSIQYF. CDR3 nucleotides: TGTGCCAGCAGCCTCGGACTAGCGGGGGGACTTGGCAGCATTCAGTACTTC.